This TCR beta chain came from a study of T cells after yellow fever vaccination. Worth noting for this clonotype: The antigen is undetermined.

Germline CDR1 reads SQVTM; CDR2 reads ANQGSEA. The CDR3 has 15 amino acids. The junction had 13 bases not matched to a gene; V was cut back by 5 bases and J by 3 bases. Regarding the study as a whole: Booster samples showed a return of most primary-vaccination clones (approximately 96% CD4, approximately 88% CD8).

Using its own MiXCR run on the 5' RACE reads, TCRdb lists one record per CDR3 protein. The sample contains a few hundred thousand distinct CDR3 sequences, 6% to 7.5% of which appear only once. Sequencing was performed on CD4+ T cells sorted from PBMCs, taken 15 days after the yellow fever booster vaccination. The chain employs TRBV29-1 and TRBJ2-7, with 7 bases identical to TRBD1. The TCR comes from a man aged 30 to 39 who received the YFV17D yellow fever vaccine. The CDR3 is CSVRARQGEVYEQYF. CDR3 nucleotides: TGCAGCGTTCGCGCCAGACAGGGCGAGGTCTACGAGCAGTACTTC.